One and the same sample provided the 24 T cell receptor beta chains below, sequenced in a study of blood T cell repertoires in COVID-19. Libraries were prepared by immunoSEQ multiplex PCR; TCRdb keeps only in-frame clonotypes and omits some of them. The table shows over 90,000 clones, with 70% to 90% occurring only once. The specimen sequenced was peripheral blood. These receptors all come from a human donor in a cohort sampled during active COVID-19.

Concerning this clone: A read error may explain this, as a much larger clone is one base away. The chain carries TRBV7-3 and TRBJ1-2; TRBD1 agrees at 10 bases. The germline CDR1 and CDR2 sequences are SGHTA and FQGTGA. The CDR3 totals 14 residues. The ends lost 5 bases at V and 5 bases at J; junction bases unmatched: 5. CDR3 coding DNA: TGTGCCAGCAGCCCTGGGACAGGGGAGTATGGCTACACCTTC. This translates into CASSPGTGEYGYTF.

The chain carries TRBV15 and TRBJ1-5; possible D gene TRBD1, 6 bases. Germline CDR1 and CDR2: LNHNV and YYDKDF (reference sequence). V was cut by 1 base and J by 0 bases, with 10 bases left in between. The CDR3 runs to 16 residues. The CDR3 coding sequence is TGTGCCACCAGCAGAGTCGGACAGAATAGCAATCAGCCCCAGCATTTT. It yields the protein CATSRVGQNSNQPQHF.

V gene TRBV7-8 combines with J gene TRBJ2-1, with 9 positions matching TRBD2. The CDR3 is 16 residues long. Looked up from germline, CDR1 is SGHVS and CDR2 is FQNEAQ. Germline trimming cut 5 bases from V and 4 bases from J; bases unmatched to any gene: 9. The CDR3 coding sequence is TGTGCCAGCAGCGGTGGCGGGGGGGCCCAATACAATGAGCAGTTCTTC. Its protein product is CASSGGGGAQYNEQFF. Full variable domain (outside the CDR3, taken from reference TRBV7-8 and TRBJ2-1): GAGVSQSPRYKVAKRGQDVALRCDPISGHVSLFWYQQALGQGPEFLTYFQNEAQLDKSGLPSDRFFAERPEGSVSTLKIQRTQQEDSAVYLCASSGGGGAQYNEQFFGPGTRLTVL.

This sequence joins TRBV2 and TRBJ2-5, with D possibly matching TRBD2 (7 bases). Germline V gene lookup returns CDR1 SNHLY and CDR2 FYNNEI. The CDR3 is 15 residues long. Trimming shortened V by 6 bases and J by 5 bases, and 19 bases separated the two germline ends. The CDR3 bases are TGTGCCAGCAGCCGAGGGGGGGCAGGGCTTGAGACCCAGTACTTC. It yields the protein CASSRGGAGLETQYF.

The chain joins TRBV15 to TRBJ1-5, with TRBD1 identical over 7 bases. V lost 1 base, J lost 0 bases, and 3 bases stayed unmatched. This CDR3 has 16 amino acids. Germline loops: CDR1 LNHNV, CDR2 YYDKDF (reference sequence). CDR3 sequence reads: CATSRGTGSSNQPQHF. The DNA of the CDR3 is TGTGCCACCAGCAGAGGGACAGGCAGTAGCAATCAGCCCCAGCATTTT. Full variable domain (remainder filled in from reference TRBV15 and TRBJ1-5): DAMVIQNPRYQVTQFGKPVTLSCSQTLNHNVMYWYQQKSSQAPKLLFHYYDKDFNNEADTPDNFQSRRPNTSFCFLDIRSPGLGDTAMYLCATSRGTGSSNQPQHFGDGTRLSIL.

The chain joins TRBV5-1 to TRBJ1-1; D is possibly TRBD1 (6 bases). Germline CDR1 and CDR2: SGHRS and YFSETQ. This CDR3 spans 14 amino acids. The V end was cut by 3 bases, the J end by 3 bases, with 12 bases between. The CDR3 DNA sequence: TGCGCCAGCAGCTACAGGGTAGGGGACACTGAAGCTTTCTTT. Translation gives CASSYRVGDTEAFF.

This chain's CDR3 is CASCTSGGFTDTQYF. CDR3 coding DNA: TGTGCCAGTTGCACTAGCGGGGGGTTCACAGATACGCAGTATTTT. The V call is TRBV9, the J call TRBJ2-3; 12 positions match TRBD2. Looked up from germline, CDR1 is SGDLS and CDR2 is YYNGEE. J lost 2 bases, V lost 8 bases, and 6 bases had no gene match. This CDR3 has 15 amino acids.

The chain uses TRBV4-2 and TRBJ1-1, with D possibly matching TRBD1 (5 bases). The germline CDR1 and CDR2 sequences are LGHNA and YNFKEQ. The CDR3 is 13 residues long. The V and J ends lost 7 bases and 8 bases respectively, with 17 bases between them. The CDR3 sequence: CASTSWGVTEAFF. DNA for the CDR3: TGTGCCAGCACCTCCTGGGGGGTTACAGAAGCTTTCTTT.

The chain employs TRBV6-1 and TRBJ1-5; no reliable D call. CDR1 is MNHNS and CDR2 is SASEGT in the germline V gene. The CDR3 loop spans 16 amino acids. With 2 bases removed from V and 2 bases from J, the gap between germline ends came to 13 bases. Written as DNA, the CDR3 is TGTGCCAGCAGTGAAAGGGAGAGGGATCGCAATCAGCCCCAGCATTTT. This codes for CASSERERDRNQPQHF.

CDR3 sequence reads: CASSGAGVRGVQYF. For the CDR3, the DNA is TGTGCCAGCAGCGGGGCGGGTGTCAGGGGGGTGCAGTACTTC. This chain connects TRBV9 to TRBJ2-7; D is perhaps TRBD1 (7 bases). Germline V lookup: CDR1 SGDLS, CDR2 YYNGEE. Trimming removed 3 bases from V and 9 bases from J, with 19 bases in between. This CDR3 spans 14 amino acids.

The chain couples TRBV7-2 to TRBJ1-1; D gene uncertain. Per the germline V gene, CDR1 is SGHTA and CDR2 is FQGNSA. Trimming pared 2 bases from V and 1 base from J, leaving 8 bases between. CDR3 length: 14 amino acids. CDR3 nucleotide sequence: TGTGCCAGCAGCTTACGACACTGGAACACTGAAGCTTTCTTT. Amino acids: CASSLRHWNTEAFF.

The CDR3 sequence: CASSWTGRTDTQYF. The CDR3, as DNA: TGTGCCAGCAGCTGGACAGGGCGCACAGATACGCAGTATTTT. The chain is built from TRBV11-3 and TRBJ2-3; 8 bases are a match to TRBD1. The CDR3 consists of 14 residues. The junction had 1 base not matched to a gene; V was cut back by 4 bases and J by 1 base. CDR1 is SGHNT, CDR2 YENEEA, per germline.

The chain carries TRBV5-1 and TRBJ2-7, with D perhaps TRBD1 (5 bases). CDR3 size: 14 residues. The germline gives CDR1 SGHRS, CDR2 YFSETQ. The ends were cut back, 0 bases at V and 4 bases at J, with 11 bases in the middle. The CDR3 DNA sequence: TGCGCCAGCAGCTTGGTTAGGGGCGGATACGAGCAGTACTTC. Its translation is CASSLVRGGYEQYF.

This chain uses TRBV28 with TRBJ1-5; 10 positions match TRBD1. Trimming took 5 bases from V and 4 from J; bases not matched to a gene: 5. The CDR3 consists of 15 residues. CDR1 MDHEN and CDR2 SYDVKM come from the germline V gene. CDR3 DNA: TGTGCCAGCAGTCTCGGGACAGGGGCAAATCAGCCCCAGCATTTT. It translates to CASSLGTGANQPQHF. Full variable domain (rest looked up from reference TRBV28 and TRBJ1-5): DVKVTQSSRYLVKRTGEKVFLECVQDMDHENMFWYRQDPGLGLRLIYFSYDVKMKEKGDIPEGYSVSREKKERFSLILESASTNQTSMYLCASSLGTGANQPQHFGDGTRLSIL.

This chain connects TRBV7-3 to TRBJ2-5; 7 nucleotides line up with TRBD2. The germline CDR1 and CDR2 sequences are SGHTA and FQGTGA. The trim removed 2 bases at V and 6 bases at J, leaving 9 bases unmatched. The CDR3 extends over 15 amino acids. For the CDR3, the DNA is TGTGCCAGCAGCTTAGGCCCCTTAGCGGGTCAGACCCAGTACTTC. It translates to CASSLGPLAGQTQYF.

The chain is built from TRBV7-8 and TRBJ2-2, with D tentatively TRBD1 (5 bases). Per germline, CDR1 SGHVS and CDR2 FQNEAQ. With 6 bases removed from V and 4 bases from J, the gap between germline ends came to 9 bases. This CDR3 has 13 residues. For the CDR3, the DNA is TGTGCCAGCAGTCCGACAGTCACCGGGGAGCTGTTTTTT. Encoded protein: CASSPTVTGELFF.

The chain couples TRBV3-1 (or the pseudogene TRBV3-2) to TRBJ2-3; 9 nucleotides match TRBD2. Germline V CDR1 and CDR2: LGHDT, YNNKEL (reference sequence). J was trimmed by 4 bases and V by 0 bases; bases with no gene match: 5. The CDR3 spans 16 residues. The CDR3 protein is CASSQDLAGAADTQYF. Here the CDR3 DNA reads TGTGCCAGCAGCCAAGACTTAGCGGGAGCGGCAGATACGCAGTATTTT.

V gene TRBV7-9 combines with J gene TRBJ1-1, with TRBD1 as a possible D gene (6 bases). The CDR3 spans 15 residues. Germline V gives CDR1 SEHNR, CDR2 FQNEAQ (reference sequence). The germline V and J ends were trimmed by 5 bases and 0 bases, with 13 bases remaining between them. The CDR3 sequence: CASSQYDRLNTEAFF. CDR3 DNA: TGTGCCAGCAGCCAGTATGACAGGTTGAACACTGAAGCTTTCTTT.

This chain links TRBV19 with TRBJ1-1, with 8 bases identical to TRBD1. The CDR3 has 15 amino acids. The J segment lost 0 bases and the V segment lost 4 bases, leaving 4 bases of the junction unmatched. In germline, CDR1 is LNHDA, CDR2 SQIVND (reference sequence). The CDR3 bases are TGTGCCAGTAGTAGCCCGACAGGGGTGAACACTGAAGCTTTCTTT. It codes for CASSSPTGVNTEAFF.

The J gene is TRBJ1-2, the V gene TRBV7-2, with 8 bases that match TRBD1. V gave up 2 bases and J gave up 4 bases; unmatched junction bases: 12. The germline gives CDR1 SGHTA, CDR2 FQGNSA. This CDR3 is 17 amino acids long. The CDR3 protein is CASSLRVGRGLGYGYTF. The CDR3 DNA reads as TGTGCCAGCAGCTTAAGGGTGGGCAGGGGGCTCGGCTATGGCTACACCTTC. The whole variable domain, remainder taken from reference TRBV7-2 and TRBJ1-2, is GAGVSQSPSNKVTEKGKDVELRCDPISGHTALYWYRQSLGQGLEFLIYFQGNSAPDKSGLPSDRFSAERTGGSVSTLTIQRTQQEDSAVYLCASSLRVGRGLGYGYTFGSGTRLTVV.

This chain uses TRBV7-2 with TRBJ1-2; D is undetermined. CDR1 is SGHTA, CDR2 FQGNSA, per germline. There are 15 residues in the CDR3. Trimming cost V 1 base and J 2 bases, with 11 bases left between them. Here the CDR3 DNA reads TGTGCCAGCAGCTTAGGGGTGGGCCAAAACTATGGCTACACCTTC. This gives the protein CASSLGVGQNYGYTF.

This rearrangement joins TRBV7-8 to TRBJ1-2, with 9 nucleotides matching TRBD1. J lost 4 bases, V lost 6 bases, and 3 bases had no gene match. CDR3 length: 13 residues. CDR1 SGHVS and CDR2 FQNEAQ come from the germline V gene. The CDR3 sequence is CASSWGQGYGYTF. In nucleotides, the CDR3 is TGTGCCAGCAGTTGGGGACAGGGCTATGGCTACACCTTC.

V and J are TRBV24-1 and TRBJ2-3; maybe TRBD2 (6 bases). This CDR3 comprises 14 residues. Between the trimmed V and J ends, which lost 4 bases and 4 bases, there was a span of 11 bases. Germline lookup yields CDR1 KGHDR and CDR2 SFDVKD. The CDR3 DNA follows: TGTGCCACCAGTGAACCGGGACTCCCAGATACGCAGTATTTT. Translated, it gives CATSEPGLPDTQYF.

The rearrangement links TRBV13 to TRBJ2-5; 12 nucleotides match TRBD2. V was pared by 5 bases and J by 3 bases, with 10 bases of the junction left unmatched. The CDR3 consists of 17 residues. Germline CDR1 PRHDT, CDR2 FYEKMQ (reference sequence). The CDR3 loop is CASSPPTSGRSEETQYF. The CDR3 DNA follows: TGTGCCAGCAGCCCCCCAACTAGCGGGAGGTCGGAAGAGACCCAGTACTTC.